The clone carrying this T cell receptor beta chain was seen a handful of times. Its antigen remains unknown. The entry originates in a study of cytomegalovirus exposure and HLA in healthy donors. Germline lookup yields CDR1 LNHNV and CDR2 YYDKDF (reference sequence). This CDR3 is 21 amino acids long. Trimming cost V 8 bases and J 4 bases, with 38 bases left between them. Primers for the PCR totalled 60 Vbeta and 13 Jbeta. This table comes from immunoSEQ multiplex PCR, and its TCRdb copy is limited to in-frame clones, with some not included. The repertoire holds some 190,000 clones, with 80% as singletons. Study-level findings and limits: In a later analysis, HLA-associated beta chains showed higher expansion and lower generation probabilities than comparable chains. Donors were assumed by presence/absence analyses to have roughly uniform sequencing depth. The authors later found most CMV-associated TCR beta chains appeared HLA-restricted.

Sequences were obtained from PBMCs. The sequence derives from a girl under 18 in good health and CMV-seropositive. This chain connects TRBV15 to TRBJ2-5; D is possibly TRBD2 (6 bases). The CDR3 loop is CATYGGNGRDYVWGARETQYF. CDR3 bases: TGTGCCACCTATGGAGGGAACGGCAGGGATTACGTTTGGGGAGCACGAGAGACCCAGTACTTC.